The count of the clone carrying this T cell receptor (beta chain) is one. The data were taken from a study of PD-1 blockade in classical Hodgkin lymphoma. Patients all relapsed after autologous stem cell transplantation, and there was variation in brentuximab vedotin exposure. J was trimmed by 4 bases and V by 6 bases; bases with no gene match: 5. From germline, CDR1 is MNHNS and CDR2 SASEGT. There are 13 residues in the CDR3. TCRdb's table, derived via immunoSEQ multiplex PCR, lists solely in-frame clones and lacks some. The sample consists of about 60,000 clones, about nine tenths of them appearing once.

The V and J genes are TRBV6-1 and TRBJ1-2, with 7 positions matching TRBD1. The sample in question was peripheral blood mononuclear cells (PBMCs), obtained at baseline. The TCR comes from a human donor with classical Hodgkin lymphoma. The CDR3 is CASSLQGGYGYTF. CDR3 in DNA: TGTGCCAGCAGCCTCCAGGGGGGCTATGGCTACACCTTC.